These 20 T cell receptor beta chains were all obtained from the same sample, sequenced in a study of brain T cells in children with intractable seizures (dated by TCRdb to the early 2020s). The time point label on this specimen signifies: resected brain tissue, or blood drawn just prior to surgery. The library was built by means of the immunoSEQ multiplex PCR assay. TCRdb holds this immuneACCESS table with in-frame rearrangements only. Some clones are missing; in checked studies, unresolved V genes explain under half, and the rest has no known cause. In this sample the table shows over 95,000 clones, 90% to 95% of which occur a single time. Of the sample, approximately 3.9% falls within the top ten clones. Sample: peripheral blood, taken at surgery. The receptors shown here come from a boy under two years old with hemimegalencephaly and intractable seizures.

The rearrangement links TRBV25-1 to TRBJ2-7; 7 bases map to TRBD2. In germline, CDR1 is MGHDK, CDR2 SYGVNS. CDR3 length: 15 residues. The V segment lost 3 bases and the J segment 3 bases; nucleotides outside the gene matches: 8. The CDR3 nucleotides read TGTGCCAGCAGTGATCCCCCTAGCGGAGACTACGAGCAGTACTTC. Translation gives CASSDPPSGDYEQYF.

The CDR3 is CASSLGAAGQNYGYTF. Written as DNA, the CDR3 is TGTGCCAGCAGCTTGGGAGCTGCCGGGCAAAACTATGGCTACACCTTC. The V call is TRBV5-4, the J call TRBJ1-2; D not resolved. The V gene's germline CDR1 is SGHNT and CDR2 YYREEE (reference sequence). Trimming stripped 0 bases from V and 2 bases from J, with 14 bases between. This CDR3 region has 16 residues.

CDR3 nucleotides: TGTGCCAGCAGCTCCCCCGGGACACCTCCCTACGAGCAGTACTTC. It is translated as CASSSPGTPPYEQYF. The chain joins TRBV28 to TRBJ2-7, with TRBD1 as a possible D gene (6 bases). Germline V gene lookup returns CDR1 MDHEN and CDR2 SYDVKM. The CDR3 has 15 residues. Trimming took 6 bases from V and 2 from J, leaving 17 bases between them.

The chain recombines TRBV28 with TRBJ2-3; 9 nucleotides line up with TRBD1. Looked up from germline, CDR1 is MDHEN and CDR2 is SYDVKM. V was pared by 6 bases and J by 1 base, with 11 bases of the junction left unmatched. The CDR3 loop spans 17 amino acids. The CDR3, as DNA: TGTGCCAGCAGCTCAGCCTGGGACAGGGAGGGCACAGATACGCAGTATTTT. It yields the protein CASSSAWDREGTDTQYF.

The CDR3 reads CASSLPDSDGYTF. The CDR3 nucleotides read TGCGCCAGCAGCTTGCCCGACAGTGATGGCTACACCTTC. This rearrangement joins TRBV5-1 to TRBJ1-2, with D maybe TRBD1 (5 bases). V lost 1 base and J 6 bases, leaving 10 bases between the germline ends. CDR3 length: 13 residues. Per the germline V gene, CDR1 is SGHRS and CDR2 is YFSETQ. The full variable domain, completed using reference TRBV5-1 and TRBJ1-2, is KAGVTQTPRYLIKTRGQQVTLSCSPISGHRSVSWYQQTPGQGLQFLFEYFSETQRNKGNFPGRFSGRQFSNSRSEMNVSTLELGDSALYLCASSLPDSDGYTFGSGTRLTVV.

This sequence joins TRBV9 and TRBJ1-2, with 11 bases that match TRBD1. The CDR3 has 15 amino acids. V lost 3 bases, J lost 4 bases, and 5 bases stayed unmatched. CDR1 and CDR2 (germline): SGDLS, YYNGEE. The CDR3 nucleotides read TGTGCCAGCAGCGCCTGGGACAGGGGGGTCTATGGCTACACCTTC. It encodes CASSAWDRGVYGYTF.

CDR3 loop: CASSLGQGEGTDTQYF. The CDR3 DNA sequence: TGTGCCAGCAGCCTCGGACAGGGTGAGGGCACAGATACGCAGTATTTT. The chain joins TRBV4-2 to TRBJ2-3, with 8 bases that match TRBD1. CDR1 and CDR2 from the germline V gene are LGHNA and YNFKEQ. J gave up 1 base and V 4 bases, and 7 bases lay outside the gene matches. This CDR3 spans 16 amino acids.

V usage is TRBV27 and J usage is TRBJ2-1; D not certain. The germline gives CDR1 MNHEY, CDR2 SMNVEV (reference sequence). Trimming cost V 6 bases and J 4 bases, with 19 bases left between them. This CDR3 has 16 amino acids. CDR3 loop: CASSPMRLGIYNEQFF. Written as DNA, the CDR3 is TGTGCCAGCAGCCCGATGAGGCTAGGAATTTACAATGAGCAGTTCTTC.

The chain couples TRBV13 to TRBJ2-3, with D hard to call. Germline CDR1 PRHDT, CDR2 FYEKMQ (reference sequence). Trimming stripped 1 base from V and 5 bases from J, with 19 bases between. There are 17 residues in the CDR3. CDR3 sequence (DNA): TGTGCCAGCAGCTTAGCTCGGACCAGAATTCTCAGAGATACGCAGTATTTT. Amino acid sequence: CASSLARTRILRDTQYF.

The chain employs TRBV29-1 and TRBJ2-5, with D maybe TRBD1 (5 bases). The CDR3 consists of 13 residues. Germline-derived CDR1 and CDR2 are SQVTM and ANQGSEA. The V gene lost 3 bases and the J gene lost 3 bases, with 11 bases spanning the gap. The CDR3 bases are TGCAGCGTTGACAGGGAACGCAAAGAGACCCAGTACTTC. Protein product: CSVDRERKETQYF.

V is TRBV5-1 and J is TRBJ2-3, with TRBD2 identical over 7 bases. V shed 1 base and J 0 bases; nucleotides not matched to a gene: 2. CDR1 and CDR2 from the germline V gene are SGHRS and YFSETQ. The CDR3 spans 15 residues. CDR3 nucleotide sequence: TGCGCCAGCAGCTTGCAAGCGGGGAGCACAGATACGCAGTATTTT. It specifies CASSLQAGSTDTQYF.

CDR3 sequence (DNA): TGTGCCAGCACCTCAGGGGGCGGGACAGATACGCAGTATTTT. Translated: CASTSGGGTDTQYF. The J gene is TRBJ2-3, the V gene TRBV27, with 8 bases aligning to TRBD1. CDR1 and CDR2 from the germline V gene are MNHEY and SMNVEV (reference sequence). The CDR3 length is 14 residues. Trimming cost V 7 bases and J 3 bases; bases outside gene matches: 6.

This clone was counted a few times. The chain uses TRBV5-6 and TRBJ1-1; no clear D gene. The CDR3 is 13 amino acids. V gave up 0 bases and J gave up 4 bases, with 7 bases separating them. Germline CDR1 reads SGHDT; CDR2 reads YYEEEE. CDR3 region: CASSLVQGTEAFF. CDR3 coding DNA: TGTGCCAGCAGCTTGGTGCAAGGCACTGAAGCTTTCTTT.

The gene calls are TRBV19 and TRBJ2-7, with D uncertain. Deletions cut 5 bases from V and 2 bases from J, with 13 bases between. The CDR3 covers 14 residues. Germline V gene data show CDR1 as LNHDA and CDR2 as SQIVND (reference sequence). CDR3 amino acids: CASSGKQVAYEQYF. DNA for the CDR3: TGTGCCAGTAGTGGAAAGCAGGTAGCCTACGAGCAGTACTTC. Complete variable domain (other parts from reference TRBV19 and TRBJ2-7): DGGITQSPKYLFRKEGQNVTLSCEQNLNHDAMYWYRQDPGQGLRLIYYSQIVNDFQKGDIAEGYSVSREKKESFPLTVTSAQKNPTAFYLCASSGKQVAYEQYFGPGTRLTVT.

The J gene is TRBJ2-1, the V gene TRBV6-5; D possibly corresponds to TRBD1 (6 bases). The CDR3 is 14 amino acids. CDR1 MNHEY and CDR2 SVGAGI come from the germline V gene. V dropped 6 bases and J dropped 3 bases, with 12 bases sitting between them. The CDR3 reads CASSLDSHYNEQFF. The CDR3 bases are TGTGCCAGCAGCCTGGACAGCCACTACAATGAGCAGTTCTTC.

The V gene is TRBV4-1, the J gene TRBJ2-7, with TRBD2 identical over 7 bases. Germline loops: CDR1 MGHRA, CDR2 YSYEKL. The length of the CDR3 is 16 residues. The ends lost 0 bases at V and 4 bases at J; junction bases unmatched: 9. The CDR3 spells CASSQDFSGVTYEQYF. CDR3 coding DNA: TGCGCCAGCAGCCAAGATTTCAGCGGGGTAACTTACGAGCAGTACTTC.

This chain uses TRBV28 with TRBJ1-5, with D perhaps matching TRBD1 (5 bases). Trimming took 6 bases from V and 6 from J, leaving 9 bases between them. This CDR3 has 12 residues. CDR1 and CDR2 (germline): MDHEN, SYDVKM. In DNA form, the CDR3 reads TGTGCCAGCAGCTCGGACATTCAGCCCCAGCATTTT. Its translation is CASSSDIQPQHF. Looking up the rest from reference TRBV28 and TRBJ1-5 gives the full variable domain: DVKVTQSSRYLVKRTGEKVFLECVQDMDHENMFWYRQDPGLGLRLIYFSYDVKMKEKGDIPEGYSVSREKKERFSLILESASTNQTSMYLCASSSDIQPQHFGDGTRLSIL.

CDR3 region: CASSFVPIRDYTDTQYF. The CDR3 region has the DNA TGTGCCAGCAGTTTTGTCCCCATCCGGGACTACACAGATACGCAGTATTTT. This chain connects TRBV28 to TRBJ2-3; 7 bases are a match to TRBD2. CDR3 length: 17 residues. Germline CDR1 reads MDHEN; CDR2 reads SYDVKM. Trimming took 3 bases from V and 2 from J; bases not matched to a gene: 11.

The genes are TRBV28 and TRBJ2-5; D not certain. The CDR3 length is 13 residues. In germline, CDR1 is MDHEN, CDR2 SYDVKM. Deletions cut 4 bases from V and 0 bases from J, with 6 bases between. CDR3 residues: CASSWGYQETQYF. CDR3 DNA sequence: TGTGCCAGCAGTTGGGGATACCAAGAGACCCAGTACTTC.

This chain connects TRBV19 to TRBJ1-2; 8 nucleotides match TRBD1. The germline CDR1 and CDR2 sequences are LNHDA and SQIVND (reference sequence). Trimming cost V 2 bases and J 3 bases; bases outside gene matches: 11. The CDR3 totals 17 residues. In DNA, the CDR3 is TGTGCCAGTAGTATATCGACAGGGGCCGCGCCGTACTATGGCTACACCTTC. It translates to CASSISTGAAPYYGYTF.